These T cell receptor beta chains were read from a single sample in a study of blood T cell repertoires in COVID-19. Using immunoSEQ multiplex PCR, the repertoire was profiled, and TCRdb retains in-frame clones only, with some absent. The sample lists a few hundred thousand clones; about 88% were seen once. The specimen sequenced was PBMCs or T cells enriched from blood (not recorded which). These receptors originate from a woman aged 18-29 years who had been exposed to COVID-19. CDR3s include the opening cysteine and the closing phenylalanine or tryptophan. Fields, in order: J gene, V gene, clone size, D gene, CDR3 protein, CDR3 DNA. The D gene is left open where the match is weak. For some rows the clone size is stated as once, few or many, or as a class when expanded; others skip it.

>TRBJ2-7|TRBV19|-|TRBD1
CASSPAGTGHYEQYF
TGTGCCAGTAGTCCCGCCGGGACAGGGCACTACGAGCAGTACTTC
>TRBJ2-1|TRBV19|few|-
CASSTYNEQFF
TGTGCCAGTAGTACATACAATGAGCAGTTCTTC
>TRBJ1-4|TRBV28|-|-
CAISPAGRGEKLFF
TGTGCCATCTCCCCGGCGGGTCGGGGTGAAAAACTGTTTTTT
>TRBJ1-1|TRBV11-2|-|-
CASSQRTAHEAFF
TGTGCCAGCAGCCAGCGAACGGCTCATGAAGCTTTCTTT
>TRBJ1-2|TRBV28|-|-
CASSPGTGPNYGYTF
TGTGCCAGCAGTCCGGGCACAGGGCCTAACTATGGCTACACCTTC
>TRBJ2-7|TRBV4-1|-|-
CASSQDSQGYEQYF
TGCGCCAGCAGCCAAGATAGCCAGGGCTACGAGCAGTACTTC
>TRBJ1-2|TRBV27|-|-
CASRDPGNYGYTF
TGTGCCAGCAGAGATCCGGGAAACTATGGCTACACCTTC
>TRBJ2-2|TRBV5-1|-|-
CASSPGVANTGELFF
TGCGCCAGCAGCCCCGGGGTGGCGAACACCGGGGAGCTGTTTTTT
>TRBJ1-3|TRBV27|few|TRBD1
CASSITGGTGNTIYF
TGTGCCAGCAGCATAACAGGGGGCACAGGAAACACCATATATTTT
>TRBJ2-7|TRBV7-2|-|-
CASSFRQNSYEQYF
TGTGCCAGCAGCTTCCGACAGAACTCCTACGAGCAGTACTTC
>TRBJ2-3|TRBV11-3|-|-
CASSFGAPNTQYF
TGTGCCAGCAGCTTCGGAGCCCCAAATACGCAGTATTTT
>TRBJ1-4|TRBV28|-|TRBD1
CASSLEGAPANEKLFF
TGTGCCAGCAGCCTTGAGGGGGCGCCGGCTAATGAAAAACTGTTTTTT
>TRBJ1-2|TRBV12-3/TRBV12-4|-|-
CASSVGAAGGYTF
TGTGCCAGCAGTGTCGGCGCGGCGGGGGGCTACACCTTC
>TRBJ1-1|TRBV2|-|-
CASSEPFGAFF
TGTGCCAGCAGTGAACCTTTCGGGGCTTTCTTT
>TRBJ2-1|TRBV3-1/TRBV3-2|-|TRBD2
CASSRGGWDEQFF
TGTGCCAGCAGCAGGGGAGGGTGGGATGAGCAGTTCTTC
>TRBJ1-5|TRBV5-1|-|-
CASSPVPLDSYSNQPQHF
TGCGCCAGCAGCCCTGTCCCACTGGACAGTTATAGCAATCAGCCCCAGCATTTT
>TRBJ1-5|TRBV12-3/TRBV12-4|-|-
CASSPQNQPQHF
TGTGCCAGCAGCCCTCAGAATCAGCCCCAGCATTTT
>TRBJ2-1|TRBV3-1/TRBV3-2|once|TRBD2
CASSYRREGNEQFF
TGTGCCAGCAGCTACAGACGGGAGGGGAATGAGCAGTTCTTC
>TRBJ2-7|TRBV9|few|TRBD1
CASSVEQGAFEQYF
TGTGCCAGCAGCGTAGAACAGGGGGCTTTCGAGCAGTACTTC
>TRBJ1-1|TRBV6-4|-|-
CASSDNSMNTEAFF
TGTGCCAGCAGTGACAACAGCATGAACACTGAAGCTTTCTTT
>TRBJ1-3|TRBV28|-|-
CASSWGRAGNTIYF
TGTGCCAGCAGTTGGGGCAGGGCTGGAAACACCATATATTTT
>TRBJ2-7|TRBV6-5|-|-
CASSTGANYEQYF
TGTGCCAGCTCTACAGGAGCAAATTACGAGCAGTACTTC
>TRBJ2-2|TRBV7-9|-|TRBD2
CAPRGLAGSNTGELFF
TGTGCCCCGCGGGGACTAGCGGGATCGAACACCGGGGAGCTGTTTTTT
>TRBJ1-5|TRBV19|-|TRBD1
CASSPRDRGTHQPQHF
TGTGCCAGTAGTCCCCGGGACAGGGGAACCCATCAGCCCCAGCATTTT
>TRBJ2-7|TRBV5-8|once|TRBD1
CASSDGTGLAEQYF
TGTGCCAGCAGCGATGGGACAGGTTTGGCCGAGCAGTACTTC
>TRBJ2-5|TRBV27|-|-
CASSFRRAQYF
TGTGCCAGCAGTTTCAGGAGGGCCCAGTACTTC
>TRBJ2-3|TRBV7-3|-|-
CASSPRASTDTQYF
TGTGCCAGCAGCCCCAGGGCTAGCACAGATACGCAGTATTTT
>TRBJ2-7|TRBV7-2|-|-
CASSPQAYATGYEQYF
TGTGCCAGCAGCCCACAAGCATACGCTACAGGCTACGAGCAGTACTTC
>TRBJ1-4|TRBV11-2|once|-
CASSGLSVTNEKLFF
TGTGCCAGCAGCGGTCTTTCAGTAACTAATGAAAAACTGTTTTTT
>TRBJ1-1|TRBV3-1/TRBV3-2|few|-
CASSKVTGEAFF
TGTGCCAGCAGCAAGGTAACAGGGGAAGCTTTCTTT
>TRBJ1-5|TRBV15|-|TRBD1
CATSPRRGQGVQQPQHF
TGTGCCACCAGCCCACGCCGGGGACAGGGGGTTCAGCAGCCCCAGCATTTT
>TRBJ2-7|TRBV28|-|TRBD1
CASSLPTGGYEQYF
TGTGCCAGCAGTTTGCCGACAGGGGGTTACGAGCAGTACTTC
>TRBJ2-1|TRBV24-1|-|-
CATSGTGLGSYNEQFF
TGTGCCACCAGTGGAACCGGGTTGGGCTCCTACAATGAGCAGTTCTTC
>TRBJ2-3|TRBV29-1|-|-
CSVVPGGPADTQYF
TGCAGCGTTGTACCTGGAGGGCCTGCAGATACGCAGTATTTT
>TRBJ2-4|TRBV6-1|-|TRBD1
CASSARQGSPPKNIQYF
TGTGCCAGCAGTGCCCGACAGGGGTCCCCTCCCAAAAACATTCAGTACTTC
>TRBJ2-7|TRBV5-6|-|TRBD2
CASSPSRTSDPYEQYF
TGTGCCAGCAGCCCATCACGGACTAGCGACCCCTACGAGCAGTACTTC
>TRBJ2-7|TRBV7-2|once|-
CASSLTLGDPYEQYF
TGTGCCAGCAGCTTAACTCTCGGGGATCCCTACGAGCAGTACTTC
>TRBJ1-5|TRBV19|once|-
CASSPRSKGYNQPQHF
TGTGCCAGTAGTCCCCGATCCAAGGGGTACAATCAGCCCCAGCATTTT
>TRBJ2-2|TRBV27|-|TRBD2
CASSFLAGDGELFF
TGTGCCAGCAGTTTTCTAGCGGGGGACGGGGAGCTGTTTTTT
>TRBJ2-7|TRBV3-1/TRBV3-2|-|TRBD2
CASSQDPWSVAGVYEQYF
TGTGCCAGCAGCCAAGACCCTTGGTCGGTAGCGGGAGTCTACGAGCAGTACTTC
>TRBJ2-2|TRBV6-1|-|-
CASSEAIWGGSTGELFF
TGTGCCAGCAGTGAAGCGATATGGGGAGGCAGCACCGGGGAGCTGTTTTTT
>TRBJ2-2|TRBV5-1|-|-
CASSLEQTIPGELFF
TGCGCCAGCAGCTTGGAACAGACCATCCCCGGGGAGCTGTTTTTT
>TRBJ1-3|TRBV21-1|-|-
CASSLQQGATGNTIYF
TGTGCCAGCAGCCTTCAACAGGGGGCAACTGGAAACACCATATATTTT
>TRBJ1-1|TRBV7-9|-|-
CASSFIGMRTEAFF
TGTGCCAGCAGCTTTATCGGGATGAGAACTGAAGCTTTCTTT
>TRBJ2-1|TRBV19|-|TRBD2
CASRKSGGAEDNEQFF
TGTGCCAGTAGGAAGAGCGGGGGGGCCGAGGACAATGAGCAGTTCTTC
>TRBJ1-5|TRBV19|-|TRBD1
CASSIGGLQGGQPQHF
TGTGCCAGTAGTATAGGAGGGCTACAGGGGGGTCAGCCCCAGCATTTT